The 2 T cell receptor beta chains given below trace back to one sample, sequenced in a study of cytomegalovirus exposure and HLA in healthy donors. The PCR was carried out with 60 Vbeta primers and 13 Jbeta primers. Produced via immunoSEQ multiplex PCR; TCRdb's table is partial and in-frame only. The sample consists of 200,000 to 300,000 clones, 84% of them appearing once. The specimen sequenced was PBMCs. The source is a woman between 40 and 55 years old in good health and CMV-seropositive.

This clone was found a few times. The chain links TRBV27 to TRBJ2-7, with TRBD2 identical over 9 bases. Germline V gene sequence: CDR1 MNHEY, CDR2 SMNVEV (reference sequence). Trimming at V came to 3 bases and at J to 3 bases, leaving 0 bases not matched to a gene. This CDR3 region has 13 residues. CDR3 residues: CASSFSGGYEQYF. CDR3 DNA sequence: TGTGCCAGCAGTTTTAGCGGGGGCTACGAGCAGTACTTC.

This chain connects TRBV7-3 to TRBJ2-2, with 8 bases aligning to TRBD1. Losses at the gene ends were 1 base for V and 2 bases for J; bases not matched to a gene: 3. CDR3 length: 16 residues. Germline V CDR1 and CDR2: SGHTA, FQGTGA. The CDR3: CASSLMGTGNTGELFF. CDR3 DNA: TGTGCCAGCAGCTTAATGGGGACAGGAAACACCGGGGAGCTGTTTTTT.